The table lists the clone carrying this T cell receptor beta chain with a count of one. Antigen specificity is unknown. The sample originates from a study of cytomegalovirus exposure and HLA in healthy donors. Generated by immunoSEQ multiplex PCR, the TCRdb table keeps only in-frame clones and is missing some. Here the sample spans 200,000 to 250,000 clones, around four fifths being singletons. Study results and caveats: Many donors carried some public TCRs, although rarity characterized most TCR sequences.

CDR1 MNHNS and CDR2 SASEGT come from the germline V gene. The CDR3 spans 17 residues. The V and J ends lost 2 bases and 4 bases, in that order; junction bases with no gene match: 11. Material for sequencing was PBMCs. The TCR comes from a woman aged 30 to 39 in good health and CMV-seropositive. The rearrangement joins TRBV6-1 to TRBJ1-5; 7 bases are a match to TRBD1. CDR3: CASSERGRGGINQPQHF. CDR3 bases: TGTGCCAGCAGTGAAAGGGGCAGGGGGGGGATTAATCAGCCCCAGCATTTT.